The TCR beta chain described here comes from a study of shared clonotypes between healthy human individuals (TCRdb year 2020). Study-wide context: The cohort comprised a couple of women and a few men aged 18 to 49 years. Per donor, three plates each were used for CD4 naive and CD4 memory, two for CD8 naive, and one for CD8 memory. Blood TCR repertoires of a handful of healthy adults were deeply sequenced to estimate repertoire size and the extent of clonotype sharing between individuals. Different laboratories and diverse techniques were used to prepare libraries and sequence TCR repertoires, to increase sequencing depth and limit assay-specific biases. Between about 0.9 and 10 billion PBMCs per donor were obtained by leukapheresis. Overall study results and their limits: Rarefaction of sorted-subset datasets indicated incomplete sequencing despite the large sequencing depth. Because the study included only a small number of donors, the genetic and exposure-history diversity represented was limited. Approximately 5% of naive CD4, 3.5% of naive CD8, roughly 2.4% of memory CD4, and more than 0.35% of memory CD8 clonotypes were shared across several donors. Sampling was limited to blood, and TCR repertoires in tissue likely differ from TCR repertoires in blood. Naive subsets generally had larger estimated clonotype richness than memory subsets did. Compared with non-shared clonotypes, clonotypes shared by all four sorted-subset donors had higher generation probabilities. Based on pairwise subsampling, the degree of clonotype sharing among donors was expected to be affected by sequencing depth.

In the case of this clone: There is no known antigen for this receptor. No base quality values were provided; no much bigger clone lies one nucleotide off.

Donors were healthy HIV-negative adults with no recently reported acute infections or vaccinations. Every donor was a Caucasian adult residing in Nashville, Tennessee, USA. CD4+ T cells were enriched by magnetic negative selection, after which naive cells were positively selected on CD45RA and the negative fraction was taken as the memory subset. Blood was collected by leukapheresis, and PBMCs were isolated by Ficoll-Histopaque density gradient centrifugation and then cryopreserved in liquid nitrogen vapor phase. Analytical flow cytometry was used to check the purity and quantity of each magnetically sorted T cell population. Genomic DNA was isolated from each sorted fraction and quantified by UV absorbance on a Nanodrop 2000c. CDR1 and CDR2 (LGHNT, FRNRAP) derive from the germline V gene. Inclusive of the bounding cysteine and phenylalanine, the CDR3 is 18 residues long. Left in the record is the CDR3 DNA by itself, 54 bases read in frame from the first base. V loses 0 bases at its end and J loses 7 bases; junction bases beyond the gene matches: 15.

Using the deep immunoSEQ assay, TCR CDR3 regions were amplified from genomic DNA by multiplex PCR. Extracted genomic DNA from each cell subset was spread evenly across all wells of several immunoSEQ 96-well plates, with each plate serving as a replicate. For sorted subsets, each replicate PCR was loaded with about 0.2 ug genomic DNA, equivalent to roughly 30,000 T cell genomes. Purified libraries were quantified with a Qubit 3.0 fluorometer, sized on a Bioanalyzer 2100, and re-quantified with the KAPA Library Quantification kit. A separate single-read 150-cycle Illumina NextSeq 550 flow cell was used to sequence each immunoSEQ 96-well plate. The study's own analysis went as follows. The immunoSEQ output contained only junctional sequences without quality scores, so filtering could not match that applied to full-length reads. To assign V/J genes and CDR3, sequences were annotated using PyIR, a Python wrapper for IgBLAST v1.9, with IMGT germline references. Reads were filtered out if the reads had weak V/J assignments (E-value above 1e-6), no CDR3, stop codons, out-of-frame junctions, or ambiguous translated residues. V3J clonotypes were defined as sequences sharing the same inferred V gene, J gene, and CDR3 amino acid sequence. Percentage overlap between repertoires was computed as shared unique clonotypes divided by the size of the smaller repertoire. Richness of each repertoire was evaluated using RTK rarefaction, the Chao1 estimator, and Recon v2.1 estimates of unobserved clonotypes. Generation probabilities were computed with OLGA for all TCRbeta clonotypes obtained by the gDNA method from four donors. The source is immuneACCESS, and TCRdb retained only in-frame sequences with V and J called. Part of the clones is not carried over; for the studies checked, unresolved V genes explain less than half of this, and the remainder is unexplained. D and trimming come from the DNA, and the V and J calls and clone size come from that table. The sample includes millions of clones, with 90% to 95% observed a single time. The ten most abundant clones make up over 0.12% of the sample.

The sequence was obtained from a man aged 18 to 35 in good health. Sequencing was carried out using naive CD4+ T cells sorted from blood. The sample's cell subset or site label, decoded: CD45RA+ positively selected. This chain is built from TRBV12-5 and TRBJ2-1; 7 central nucleotides agree with TRBD1. The CDR3 loop reads CASGLVRKTQGFPNEQFF. The DNA sequence reads TGTGCTAGTGGTTTGGTACGTAAGACACAGGGGTTCCCTAATGAGCAGTTCTTC.